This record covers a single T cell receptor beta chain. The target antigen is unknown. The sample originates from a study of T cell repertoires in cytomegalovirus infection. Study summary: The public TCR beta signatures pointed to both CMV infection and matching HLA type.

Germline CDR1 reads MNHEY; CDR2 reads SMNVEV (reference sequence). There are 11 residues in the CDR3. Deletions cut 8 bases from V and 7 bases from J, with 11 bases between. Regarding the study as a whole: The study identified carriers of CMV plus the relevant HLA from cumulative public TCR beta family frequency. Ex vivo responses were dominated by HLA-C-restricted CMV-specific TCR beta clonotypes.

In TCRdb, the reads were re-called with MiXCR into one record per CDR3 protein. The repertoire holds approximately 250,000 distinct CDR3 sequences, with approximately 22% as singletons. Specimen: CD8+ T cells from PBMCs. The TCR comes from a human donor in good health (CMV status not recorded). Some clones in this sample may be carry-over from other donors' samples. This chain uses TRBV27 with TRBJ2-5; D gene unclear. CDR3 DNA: TGTGCCAGCGGGGATGTGGTGACCCAGTACTTC. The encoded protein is CASGDVVTQYF.